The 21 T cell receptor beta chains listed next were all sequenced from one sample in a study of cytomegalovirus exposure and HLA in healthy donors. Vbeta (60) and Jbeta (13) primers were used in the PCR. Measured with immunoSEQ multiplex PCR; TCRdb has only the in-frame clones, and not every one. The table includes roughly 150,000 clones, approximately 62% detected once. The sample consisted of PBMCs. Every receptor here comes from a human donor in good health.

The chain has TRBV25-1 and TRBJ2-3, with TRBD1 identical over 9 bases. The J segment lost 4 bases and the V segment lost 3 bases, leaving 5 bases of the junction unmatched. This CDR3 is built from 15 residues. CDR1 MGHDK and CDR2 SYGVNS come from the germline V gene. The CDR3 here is CASSDPGTGSDTQYF. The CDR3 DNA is TGTGCCAGCAGTGACCCGGGGACAGGGTCAGATACGCAGTATTTT.

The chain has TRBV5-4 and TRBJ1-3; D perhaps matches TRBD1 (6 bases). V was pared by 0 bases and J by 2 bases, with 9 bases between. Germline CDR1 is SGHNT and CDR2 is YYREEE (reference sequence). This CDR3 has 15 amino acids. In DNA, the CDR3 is TGTGCCAGCAGCTTGGAGGGGGGGACTGGAAACACCATATATTTT. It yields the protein CASSLEGGTGNTIYF.

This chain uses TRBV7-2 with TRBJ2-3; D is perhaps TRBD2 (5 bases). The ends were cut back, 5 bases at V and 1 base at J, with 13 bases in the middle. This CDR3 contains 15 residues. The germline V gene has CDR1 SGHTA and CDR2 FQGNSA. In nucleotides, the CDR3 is TGTGCCAGCAGCCCCACTAGGGCTCGCACAGATACGCAGTATTTT. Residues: CASSPTRARTDTQYF.

Here the CDR3 reads CASSQLAGGEETQYF. The DNA of the CDR3 is TGCGCCAGCAGCCAACTAGCGGGAGGGGAAGAGACCCAGTACTTC. V and J are TRBV5-1 and TRBJ2-5; TRBD2 matches at 13 bases. The germline V gene has CDR1 SGHRS and CDR2 YFSETQ. The length of the CDR3 is 15 residues. The V gene end was trimmed by 4 bases and the J gene end by 3 bases; junction bases not matched to a gene: 3.

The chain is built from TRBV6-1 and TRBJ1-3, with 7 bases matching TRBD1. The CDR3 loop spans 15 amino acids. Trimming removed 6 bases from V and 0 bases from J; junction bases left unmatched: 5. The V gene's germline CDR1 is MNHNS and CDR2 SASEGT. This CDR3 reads CASRGTANSGNTIYF. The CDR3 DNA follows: TGTGCCAGCAGGGGGACAGCAAACTCTGGAAACACCATATATTTT.

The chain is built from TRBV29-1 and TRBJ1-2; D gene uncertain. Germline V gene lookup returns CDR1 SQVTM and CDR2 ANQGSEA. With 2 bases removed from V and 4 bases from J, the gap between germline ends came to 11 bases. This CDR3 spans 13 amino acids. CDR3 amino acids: CSVERGPVYGYTF. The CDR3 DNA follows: TGCAGCGTTGAAAGAGGGCCAGTCTATGGCTACACCTTC.

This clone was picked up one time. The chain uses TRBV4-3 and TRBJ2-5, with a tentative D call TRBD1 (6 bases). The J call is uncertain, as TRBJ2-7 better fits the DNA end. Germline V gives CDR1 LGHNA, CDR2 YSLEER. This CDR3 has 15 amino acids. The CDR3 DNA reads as TGCGCCAGCAGCCAAGATCGGCAGGGGTCCTACGAGCAGTACTTC. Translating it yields CASSQDRQGSYEQYF.

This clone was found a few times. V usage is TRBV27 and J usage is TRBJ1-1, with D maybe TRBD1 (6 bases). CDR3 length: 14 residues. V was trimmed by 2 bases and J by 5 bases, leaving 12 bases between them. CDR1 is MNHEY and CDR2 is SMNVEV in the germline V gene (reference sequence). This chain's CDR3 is CASSLRGAQTEAFF. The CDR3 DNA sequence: TGTGCCAGCAGTTTACGGGGGGCGCAAACTGAAGCTTTCTTT.

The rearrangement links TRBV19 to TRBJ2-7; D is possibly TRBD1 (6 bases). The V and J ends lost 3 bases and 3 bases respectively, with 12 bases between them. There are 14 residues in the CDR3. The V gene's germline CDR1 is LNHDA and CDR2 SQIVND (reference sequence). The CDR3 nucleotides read TGTGCCAGTAGTATGTGGGGGCGGCTCTACGAGCAGTACTTC. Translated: CASSMWGRLYEQYF.

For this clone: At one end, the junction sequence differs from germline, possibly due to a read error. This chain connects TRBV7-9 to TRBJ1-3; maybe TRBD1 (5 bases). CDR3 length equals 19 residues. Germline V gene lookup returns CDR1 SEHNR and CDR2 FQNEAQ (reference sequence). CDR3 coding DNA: TGTGCCAGCAGCTCCACCGGGACCCCGGGGGATTTACTGGGAAACGCCATATATTTT. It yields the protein CASSSTGTPGDLLGNAIYF.

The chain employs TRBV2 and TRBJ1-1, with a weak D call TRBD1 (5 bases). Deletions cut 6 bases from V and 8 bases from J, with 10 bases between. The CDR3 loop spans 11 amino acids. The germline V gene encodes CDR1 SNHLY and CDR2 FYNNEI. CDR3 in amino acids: CASREGLEAFF. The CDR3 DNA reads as TGTGCCAGCAGGGAGGGACTAGAAGCTTTCTTT.

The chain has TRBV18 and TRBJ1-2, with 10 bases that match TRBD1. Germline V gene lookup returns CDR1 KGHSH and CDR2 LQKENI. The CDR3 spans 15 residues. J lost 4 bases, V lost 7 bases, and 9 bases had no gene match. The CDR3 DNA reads TGTGCCAGCTGTTCGGGACAGGGGTTGAGCTATGGCTACACCTTC. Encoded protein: CASCSGQGLSYGYTF.

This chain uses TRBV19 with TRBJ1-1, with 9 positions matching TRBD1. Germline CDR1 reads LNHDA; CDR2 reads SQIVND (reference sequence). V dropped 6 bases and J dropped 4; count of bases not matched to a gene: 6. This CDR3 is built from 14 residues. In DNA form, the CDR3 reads TGTGCCAGTAGGGACAGGGGACTAAGCACTGAAGCTTTCTTT. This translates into CASRDRGLSTEAFF.

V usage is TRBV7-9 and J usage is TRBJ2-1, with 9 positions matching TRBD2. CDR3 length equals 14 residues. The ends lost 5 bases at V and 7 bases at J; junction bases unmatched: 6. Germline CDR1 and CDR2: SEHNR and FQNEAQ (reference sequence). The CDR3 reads CASSLLAGDNEQFF. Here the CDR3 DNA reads TGTGCCAGCAGCCTGTTAGCGGGAGATAATGAGCAGTTCTTC.

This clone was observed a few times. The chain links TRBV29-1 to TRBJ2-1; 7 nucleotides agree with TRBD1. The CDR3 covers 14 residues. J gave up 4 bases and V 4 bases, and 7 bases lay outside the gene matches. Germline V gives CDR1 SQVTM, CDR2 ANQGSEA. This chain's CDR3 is CSVVIGGAYNEQFF. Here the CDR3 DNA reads TGCAGCGTTGTTATAGGGGGCGCTTACAATGAGCAGTTCTTC.

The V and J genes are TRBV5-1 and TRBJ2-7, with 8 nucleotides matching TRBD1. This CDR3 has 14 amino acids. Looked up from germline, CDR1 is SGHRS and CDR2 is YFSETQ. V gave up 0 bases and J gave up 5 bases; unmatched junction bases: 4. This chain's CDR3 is CASSLGQGNNEQYF. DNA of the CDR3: TGCGCCAGCAGCTTGGGACAGGGGAACAACGAGCAGTACTTC.

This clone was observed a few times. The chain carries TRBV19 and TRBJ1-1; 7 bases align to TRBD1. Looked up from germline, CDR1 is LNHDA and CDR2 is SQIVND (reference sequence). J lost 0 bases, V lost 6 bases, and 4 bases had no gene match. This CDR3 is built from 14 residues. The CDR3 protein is CASRGQLLNTEAFF. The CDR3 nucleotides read TGTGCCAGTAGGGGACAGCTATTGAACACTGAAGCTTTCTTT.

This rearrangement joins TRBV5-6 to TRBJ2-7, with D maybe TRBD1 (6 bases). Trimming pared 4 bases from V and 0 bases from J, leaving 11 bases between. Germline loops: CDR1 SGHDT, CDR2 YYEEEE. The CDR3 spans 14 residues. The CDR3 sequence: CASSLLQGSYEQYF. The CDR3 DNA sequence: TGTGCCAGCAGCCTACTACAGGGCTCCTACGAGCAGTACTTC.

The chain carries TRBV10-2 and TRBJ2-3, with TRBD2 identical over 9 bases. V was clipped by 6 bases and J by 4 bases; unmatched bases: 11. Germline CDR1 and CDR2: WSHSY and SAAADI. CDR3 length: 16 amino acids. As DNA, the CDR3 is TGCGCCAGCAGCCCCGGGGCTAGCGGGACCCCAGATACGCAGTATTTT. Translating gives CASSPGASGTPDTQYF.

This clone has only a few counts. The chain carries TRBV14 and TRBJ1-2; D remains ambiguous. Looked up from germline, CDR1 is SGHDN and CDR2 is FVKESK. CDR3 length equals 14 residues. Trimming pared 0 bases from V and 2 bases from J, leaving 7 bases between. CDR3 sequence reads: CASSQDVPNYGYTF. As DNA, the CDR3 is TGTGCCAGCAGCCAAGATGTCCCGAACTATGGCTACACCTTC.

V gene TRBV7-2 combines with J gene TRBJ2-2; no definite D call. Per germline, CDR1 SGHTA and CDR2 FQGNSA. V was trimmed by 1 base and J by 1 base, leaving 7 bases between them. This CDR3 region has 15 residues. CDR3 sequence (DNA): TGTGCCAGCAGCTTAGTGAGGATGAACACCGGGGAGCTGTTTTTT. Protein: CASSLVRMNTGELFF.